One sample yielded the 5 T cell receptor beta chains listed below, sequenced in a study of beta chain features in type 1 diabetes. Of the isolated RNA, all was reverse transcribed, and so the sequenced material was expressed TCRB transcripts. Clones were sequenced by immunoSEQ multiplex PCR, and TCRdb holds only the in-frame ones, with some missing. Found here are about 320,000 clones, approximately 14% of them singletons; the top ten hold 6.7%. Sequenced material: central memory CD4+ T cells from blood. The receptors stem from a man aged 30 to 45 in good health.

This clone was found a few times. Distinct nucleotide sequences in the sample also encode this CDR3. V and J are TRBV2 and TRBJ2-5; D unresolved. The CDR3 spans 12 residues. Germline V gives CDR1 SNHLY, CDR2 FYNNEI. Trimming stripped 6 bases from V and 7 bases from J, with 12 bases between. CDR3 sequence (DNA): TGTGCCAGCAGCCCTGGTGATGGGACCCAGTACTTC. Translation: CASSPGDGTQYF.

V and J are TRBV4-3 and TRBJ1-3, with D maybe TRBD1 (5 bases). The germline CDR1 and CDR2 sequences are LGHNA and YSLEER. The CDR3 is 15 amino acids. Trimming stripped 0 bases from V and 5 bases from J, with 11 bases between. The CDR3 here is CASSQERGLRNTIYF. The CDR3 DNA reads TGCGCCAGCAGCCAAGAACGGGGGTTGCGAAACACCATATATTTT.

This clone occurred a few times. The chain links TRBV20-1 to TRBJ1-6; D might be TRBD1 (6 bases). With 6 bases removed from V and 7 bases from J, the gap between germline ends came to 7 bases. This CDR3 is 11 amino acids long. Germline loops: CDR1 DFQATT, CDR2 SNEGSKA (reference sequence). CDR3 loop: CSAQGNSPLHF. The CDR3 DNA reads as TGCAGTGCGCAGGGGAATTCACCCCTCCACTTT.

V usage is TRBV11-3 and J usage is TRBJ2-7, with a possible D match to TRBD1 (6 bases). V was clipped by 2 bases and J by 1 base, with 9 bases between them. Germline CDR1 is SGHNT and CDR2 is YENEEA. This CDR3 region has 14 residues. In DNA form, the CDR3 reads TGTGCCAGCAGCTTACACAGGGAATCCTACGAGCAGTACGTC. Its protein product is CASSLHRESYEQYV.

In this sample, this clone turned up a few times. The rearrangement links TRBV7-2 to TRBJ1-4; D might be TRBD1 (6 bases). The CDR3 sequence is 15 residues long. In germline, CDR1 is SGHTA, CDR2 FQGNSA. V lost 5 bases and J 8 bases, leaving 18 bases between the germline ends. CDR3 coding DNA: TGTGCCAGCAGCCTATTTGGGGGGCAACGCGAAAAACTGTTTTTT. It encodes CASSLFGGQREKLFF.